Presented here are 15 T cell receptor beta chains from one specimen sequenced in a study of metastatic and nonmetastatic thyroid tumors. Thyroid surgery was performed in patients who had received no treatment beforehand. TCRdb re-processed the PCR reads through MiXCR. This sample has more than 25,000 clones, with 20% to 25% found just once. Material for sequencing was blood. The receptors here all came from a male donor with papillary thyroid cancer or a benign thyroid nodule (not recorded which). Some clones in this sample may be carry-over from other donors' samples.

The CDR3 DNA follows: TGTGCCAGTAGTATAAGTGCAGGGGGCGAAGCTTTCTTT. It yields the protein CASSISAGGEAFF. The rearrangement links TRBV19 to TRBJ1-1, with TRBD1 matching over 8 bases. The ends lost 2 bases at V and 8 bases at J; junction bases unmatched: 4. Germline V gives CDR1 LNHDA, CDR2 SQIVND (reference sequence). The CDR3 length is 13 residues.

The CDR3 DNA sequence: TGTGCTAGTGGTTTGGTCCTAGGCCGGGTTGGCGCGAGCTCCTACGAGCAGTACTTC. Its protein is CASGLVLGRVGASSYEQYF. The gene calls are TRBV12-5 and TRBJ2-7; D is undetermined. V was pared by 0 bases and J by 0 bases, with 21 bases between. This CDR3 is built from 19 residues. Germline CDR1 and CDR2: LGHNT and FRNRAP. Looking up the rest from reference TRBV12-5 and TRBJ2-7 gives the full variable domain: DARVTQTPRHKVTEMGQEVTMRCQPILGHNTVFWYRQTMMQGLELLAYFRNRAPLDDSGMPKDRFSAEMPDATLATLKIQPSEPRDSAVYFCASGLVLGRVGASSYEQYFGPGTRLTVT.

At least ten counts were recorded for this clone. The CDR3 spells CASQTSPGQMNTEAFF. The DNA for the CDR3 is TGCGCCAGCCAAACAAGCCCGGGACAGATGAACACTGAAGCTTTCTTT. This chain links TRBV4-1 with TRBJ1-1; 7 bases line up with TRBD1. Per the germline V gene, CDR1 is MGHRA and CDR2 is YSYEKL. This CDR3 contains 16 residues. The trim removed 8 bases at V and 0 bases at J, leaving 12 bases unmatched.

This clone appeared many times. This rearrangement joins TRBV6-4 to TRBJ2-3; the match to TRBD1 covers 7 bases. Germline trimming cut 0 bases from V and 4 bases from J; bases unmatched to any gene: 4. There are 15 residues in the CDR3. Germline values: CDR1 MRHNA, CDR2 SNTAGT. DNA of the CDR3: TGTGCCAGCAGTGACTCAGGGGGCGCGGCAGATACGCAGTATTTT. Protein: CASSDSGGAADTQYF.

This clone was seen repeatedly, ten times or more. This sequence joins TRBV11-2 and TRBJ1-2; the match to TRBD1 covers 9 bases. CDR3 length: 15 amino acids. Germline V gene lookup returns CDR1 SGHAT and CDR2 FQNNGV. With V trimmed by 8 bases and J by 7 bases, 14 bases remained unmatched. CDR3 DNA sequence: TGTGCCAGCGCCAGTGGGCCCACAGGGGGCGGTGGCTACACCTTC. Translation gives CASASGPTGGGGYTF.

This clone was picked up a small number of times. This chain connects TRBV24-1 to TRBJ1-2; TRBD1 might be the D (5 bases). This CDR3 has 13 amino acids. Germline V lookup: CDR1 KGHDR, CDR2 SFDVKD. With 1 base removed from V and 8 bases from J, the gap between germline ends came to 10 bases. For the CDR3, the DNA is TGTGCCACCAGTGATTTACAGGTAGGGGGCTACACCTTC. Translating gives CATSDLQVGGYTF.

Many counts were recorded for this clone. The chain recombines TRBV20-1 with TRBJ2-5; D is unresolved. This CDR3 is 14 amino acids long. Trimming left V 0 bases short and J 5 bases short, with 13 bases between. Germline assignment: CDR1 DFQATT and CDR2 SNEGSKA (reference sequence). The CDR3, as DNA: TGCAGTGCTAGAGATCGTATGGGTTTTGAGACCCAGTACTTC. As protein: CSARDRMGFETQYF.

This clone was detected ten times or more. The CDR3 end shows no conserved phenylalanine or tryptophan, and so a read error is likely. V is TRBV30 and J is TRBJ2-2; TRBD1 matches 10 bases. This CDR3 has 15 amino acids. The trim removed 0 bases at V and 6 bases at J, leaving 4 bases unmatched. Germline CDR1 GTSNPN, CDR2 SVGIG (reference sequence). CDR3 loop: CAWSVAGTGAGELFS. Here the CDR3 DNA reads TGTGCCTGGAGTGTAGCGGGGACAGGGGCCGGGGAGCTGTTTTCT.

This clone was found many times. The chain carries TRBV28 and TRBJ1-2; no reliable D call. From germline, CDR1 is MDHEN and CDR2 SYDVKM. The CDR3 has 11 residues. Trimming pared 4 bases from V and 1 base from J, leaving 1 base between. In DNA form, the CDR3 reads TGTGCCAGCAGTTATAACTATGGCTACACCTTC. Protein sequence: CASSYNYGYTF.

This clone was counted only a few times. One junction end does not reproduce the germline sequence, and a read error may be involved. The chain uses TRBV12-3 or TRBV12-4 and TRBJ2-2; perhaps TRBD2 as D (5 bases). The CDR3 is 15 residues long. CDR3 sequence (DNA): TGTGCCATCAGTTTATTCAGCTTACCACCCGGGGAGTTGTTTTTT. Translation: CAISLFSLPPGELFF.

This clone was picked up many times. This rearrangement joins TRBV2 to TRBJ1-1, with D uncertain. The germline V and J ends were trimmed by 7 bases and 5 bases, with 11 bases remaining between them. In germline, CDR1 is SNHLY, CDR2 FYNNEI. The CDR3 has 12 amino acids. The CDR3 sequence is CASNLRGTEAFF. In DNA form, the CDR3 reads TGTGCCAGCAACTTGCGGGGAACTGAAGCTTTCTTT. Based on the CDR3 plus reference TRBV2 and TRBJ1-1, the full variable domain is EPEVTQTPSHQVTQMGQEVILRCVPISNHLYFYWYRQILGQKVEFLVSFYNNEISEKSEIFDDQFSVERPDGSNFTLKIRSTKLEDSAMYFCASNLRGTEAFFGQGTRLTVV.

The CDR3 is CASIHPPYRDVNTEAFF. CDR3 DNA sequence: TGCGCCAGCATCCACCCCCCGTACAGGGACGTGAACACTGAAGCTTTCTTT. The chain combines TRBV4-1 with TRBJ1-1; possible D gene TRBD1, 6 bases. In germline, CDR1 is MGHRA, CDR2 YSYEKL. This CDR3 region has 17 residues. Trimming took 7 bases from V and 0 from J, leaving 21 bases between them.

This clone has at least ten counts. The rearrangement joins TRBV30 to TRBJ1-5, with a tentative D call TRBD1 (5 bases). Trimming pared 5 bases from V and 9 bases from J, leaving 14 bases between. This CDR3 has 12 amino acids. Germline V lookup: CDR1 GTSNPN, CDR2 SVGIG (reference sequence). DNA for the CDR3: TGTGCCTGGGCCCGGGGCTTCGGGCCCCAGCATTTT. Protein sequence: CAWARGFGPQHF. The full variable domain, completed using reference TRBV30 and TRBJ1-5, is SQTIHQWPATLVQPVGSPLSLECTVEGTSNPNLYWYRQAAGRGLQLLFYSVGIGQISSEVPQNLSASRPQDRQFILSSKKLLLSDSGFYLCAWARGFGPQHFGDGTRLSIL.

This clone was seen ten or more times. The chain employs TRBV11-2 and TRBJ1-1, with a possible D match to TRBD1 (6 bases). Germline CDR1 is SGHAT and CDR2 is FQNNGV. The CDR3 loop spans 15 amino acids. The ends were cut back, 2 bases at V and 0 bases at J, with 10 bases in the middle. The CDR3 DNA reads TGTGCCAGCAGCTTAAGGGGACAAATGAACACTGAAGCTTTCTTT. It translates to CASSLRGQMNTEAFF.

This clone was seen ten or more times. The chain uses TRBV7-8 and TRBJ2-1; D might be TRBD2 (6 bases). The CDR3 has 15 amino acids. V lost 2 bases and J lost 2, with 10 bases in between. Looked up from germline, CDR1 is SGHVS and CDR2 is FQNEAQ. The CDR3 nucleotides read TGTGCCAGCAGCTTATCCACGGGAGCCTACAATGAGCAGTTCTTC. Amino acids: CASSLSTGAYNEQFF. Full variable domain (missing parts from reference TRBV7-8 and TRBJ2-1): GAGVSQSPRYKVAKRGQDVALRCDPISGHVSLFWYQQALGQGPEFLTYFQNEAQLDKSGLPSDRFFAERPEGSVSTLKIQRTQQEDSAVYLCASSLSTGAYNEQFFGPGTRLTVL.